A selection of T cell receptor beta chains follows, all from one sample in a study of T cell changes during pregnancy in multiple sclerosis. The table came from immunoSEQ multiplex PCR; TCRdb's copy has only in-frame clones and leaves some out. The table includes tens of thousands of clones, almost 95% detected once. Sequenced material: CD4+ T cells from peripheral blood mononuclear cells, taken in the third trimester of pregnancy. Receptor source: a female donor with multiple sclerosis, enrolled in a pregnancy study. Both conserved end residues are part of each CDR3. Each record gives: clone size, V gene, J gene, D gene, CDR3 DNA, CDR3 protein. A D gene is named only where the DNA matches it firmly. Where a row states a size, it is once, few, many or the class of an expanded clone; other rows omit it.

clone size: .; V gene: TRBV29-1; J gene: TRBJ2-3; D gene: TRBD2; CDR3 DNA: TGCAGCGTTCGGACTAGCGGAAGCACAGATACGCAGTATTTT; CDR3 protein: CSVRTSGSTDTQYF
clone size: .; V gene: TRBV2; J gene: TRBJ2-5; D gene: TRBD2; CDR3 DNA: TGTGCCAGCAGTGGCTCGTTTCGTCAACGGGAGGCACAAGAGACCCAGTACTTC; CDR3 protein: CASSGSFRQREAQETQYF
clone size: .; V gene: TRBV6-5; J gene: TRBJ1-2; D gene: .; CDR3 DNA: TGTGCCAGCAGTAAAACAGGCGTCTATGGCTACACCTTC; CDR3 protein: CASSKTGVYGYTF
clone size: .; V gene: TRBV28; J gene: TRBJ2-3; D gene: .; CDR3 DNA: TGTGCCAGCAGTCCGACTAGTGTAGGCACAGATACGCAGTATTTT; CDR3 protein: CASSPTSVGTDTQYF
clone size: once; V gene: TRBV19; J gene: TRBJ2-1; D gene: .; CDR3 DNA: TGTGCCAGTAGTCCCCACTCGACAGGATTGGGCGATGAGCAGTTCTTC; CDR3 protein: CASSPHSTGLGDEQFF
clone size: .; V gene: TRBV25-1; J gene: TRBJ2-2; D gene: .; CDR3 DNA: TGTGCCAGCAGTGAATGGGGCCTCACCGGGGAGCTGTTTTTT; CDR3 protein: CASSEWGLTGELFF
clone size: .; V gene: TRBV19; J gene: TRBJ2-6; D gene: TRBD1; CDR3 DNA: TGTGCCAGTAGTCCCGGGACAGGCTTTGGGGCCAACGTCCTGACTTTC; CDR3 protein: CASSPGTGFGANVLTF
clone size: .; V gene: TRBV10-2; J gene: TRBJ1-2; D gene: .; CDR3 DNA: TGCGCCAGCACCCAACAGGGACACGGCTACACCTTC; CDR3 protein: CASTQQGHGYTF
clone size: .; V gene: TRBV15; J gene: TRBJ2-3; D gene: .; CDR3 DNA: TGTGCCACCACCGGGGAGCCAGGACTCACAGATACGCAGTATTTT; CDR3 protein: CATTGEPGLTDTQYF
clone size: .; V gene: TRBV2; J gene: TRBJ1-4; D gene: .; CDR3 DNA: TGTGCCAGCAGCCGAAGGGGGAATGAAAAACTGTTTTTT; CDR3 protein: CASSRRGNEKLFF
clone size: .; V gene: TRBV10-3; J gene: TRBJ2-1; D gene: TRBD2; CDR3 DNA: TGTGCCATCAGTGAGACGGGACTAGGGTCCAATGAGCAGTTCTTC; CDR3 protein: CAISETGLGSNEQFF
clone size: .; V gene: TRBV6-5; J gene: TRBJ2-3; D gene: .; CDR3 DNA: TGTGCCAGCAGTTACGGTACAGGAACGGGCACAGATACGCAGTATTTT; CDR3 protein: CASSYGTGTGTDTQYF
clone size: .; V gene: TRBV10-3; J gene: TRBJ2-7; D gene: .; CDR3 DNA: TGTGCCATCAGTGAGTTGAGCGAGCAGTACTTC; CDR3 protein: CAISELSEQYF
clone size: .; V gene: TRBV7-7; J gene: TRBJ2-3; D gene: TRBD2; CDR3 DNA: TGTGCTAGCAGCCCTATAGTACTAGCGGGAGGAGGAGATACGCAGTATTTT; CDR3 protein: CASSPIVLAGGGDTQYF
clone size: .; V gene: TRBV7-9; J gene: TRBJ1-3; D gene: TRBD1; CDR3 DNA: TGTGCCAGCAGCTCTCAACAGGGGTCCGGAAACACCATATATTTT; CDR3 protein: CASSSQQGSGNTIYF
clone size: .; V gene: TRBV14; J gene: TRBJ2-7; D gene: TRBD2; CDR3 DNA: TGTGCCAGCAGCCCTTTTGGGACTAGCGCTTACGAGCAGTACTTC; CDR3 protein: CASSPFGTSAYEQYF
clone size: .; V gene: TRBV28; J gene: TRBJ2-7; D gene: .; CDR3 DNA: TGTGCCAGCAGTTTATATAGGGGGAACTCCTACGAGCAGTACTTC; CDR3 protein: CASSLYRGNSYEQYF
clone size: .; V gene: TRBV18; J gene: TRBJ2-2; D gene: .; CDR3 DNA: TGTGCCAGCTCACCACCGAGTCGGGGGGCAATGAACACCGGGGAGCTGTTTTTT; CDR3 protein: CASSPPSRGAMNTGELFF
clone size: .; V gene: TRBV9; J gene: TRBJ1-2; D gene: .; CDR3 DNA: TGTGCCAGCAGCGTAGGCGGGGCAGCTAACTATGGCTACACCTTC; CDR3 protein: CASSVGGAANYGYTF
clone size: .; V gene: TRBV14; J gene: TRBJ2-2; D gene: .; CDR3 DNA: TGTGCCAGCAGCCAAGATCTATTAGGGGAGCTGTTTTTT; CDR3 protein: CASSQDLLGELFF
clone size: .; V gene: TRBV6-6; J gene: TRBJ2-7; D gene: TRBD1; CDR3 DNA: TGTGCCAGCAGTTACTCTATGACAGGGGTGGTCTACGAGCAGTACTTC; CDR3 protein: CASSYSMTGVVYEQYF
clone size: .; V gene: TRBV9; J gene: TRBJ2-1; D gene: TRBD1; CDR3 DNA: TGTGCCAGCAGCGTAGGACAGGGGGCCTACAATGAGCAGTTCTTC; CDR3 protein: CASSVGQGAYNEQFF
clone size: .; V gene: TRBV9; J gene: TRBJ2-5; D gene: TRBD2; CDR3 DNA: TGTGCCAGCAGCACCTCCGGGACTAGCGGGAGGAACCAAGAGACCCAGTACTTC; CDR3 protein: CASSTSGTSGRNQETQYF
clone size: .; V gene: TRBV5-6; J gene: TRBJ2-1; D gene: .; CDR3 DNA: TGTGCCAGCAGCCTAGGTAGCTCCTACAATGAGCAGTTCTTC; CDR3 protein: CASSLGSSYNEQFF
clone size: .; V gene: TRBV19; J gene: TRBJ2-3; D gene: .; CDR3 DNA: TGTGCCAGTAGTATTCAGCTAGCAACAGATACGCAGTATTTT; CDR3 protein: CASSIQLATDTQYF
clone size: .; V gene: TRBV6-1; J gene: TRBJ2-7; D gene: .; CDR3 DNA: TGTGCCAGCAGTGAAATAGGAGGAGGGCCCTCCGAGCAGTACTTC; CDR3 protein: CASSEIGGGPSEQYF